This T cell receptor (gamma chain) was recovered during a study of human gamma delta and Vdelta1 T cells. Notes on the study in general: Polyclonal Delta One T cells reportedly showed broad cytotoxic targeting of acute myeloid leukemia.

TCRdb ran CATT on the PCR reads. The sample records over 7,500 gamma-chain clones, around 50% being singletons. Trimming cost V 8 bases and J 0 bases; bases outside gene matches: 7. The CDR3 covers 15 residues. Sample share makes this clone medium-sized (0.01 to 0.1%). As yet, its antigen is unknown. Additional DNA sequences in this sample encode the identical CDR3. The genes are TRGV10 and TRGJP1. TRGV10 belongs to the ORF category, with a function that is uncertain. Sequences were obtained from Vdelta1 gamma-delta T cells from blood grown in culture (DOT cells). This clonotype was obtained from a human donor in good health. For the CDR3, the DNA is TGTGCTGCGTGGGACCCTTATACCACTGGTTGGTTCAAGATATTT. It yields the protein CAAWDPYTTGWFKIF.